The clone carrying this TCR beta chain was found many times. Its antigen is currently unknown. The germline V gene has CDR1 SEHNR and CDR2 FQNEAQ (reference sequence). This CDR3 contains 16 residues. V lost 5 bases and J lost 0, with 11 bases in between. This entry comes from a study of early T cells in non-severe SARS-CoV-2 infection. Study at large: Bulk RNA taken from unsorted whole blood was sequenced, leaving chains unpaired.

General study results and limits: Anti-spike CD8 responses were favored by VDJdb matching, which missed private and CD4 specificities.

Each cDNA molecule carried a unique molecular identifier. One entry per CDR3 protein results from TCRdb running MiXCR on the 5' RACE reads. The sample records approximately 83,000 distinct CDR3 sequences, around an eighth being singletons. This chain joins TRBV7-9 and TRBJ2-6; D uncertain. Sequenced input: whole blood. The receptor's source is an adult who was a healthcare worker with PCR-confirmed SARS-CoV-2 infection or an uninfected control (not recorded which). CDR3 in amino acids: CASSPWMSSGANVLTF. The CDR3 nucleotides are TGTGCCAGCAGCCCCTGGATGAGCTCTGGGGCCAACGTCCTGACTTTC. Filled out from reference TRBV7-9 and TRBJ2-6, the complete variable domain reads DTGVSQNPRHKITKRGQNVTFRCDPISEHNRLYWYRQTLGQGPEFLTYFQNEAQLEKSRLLSDRFSAERPKGSFSTLEIQRTEQGDSAMYLCASSPWMSSGANVLTFGAGSRLTVL.